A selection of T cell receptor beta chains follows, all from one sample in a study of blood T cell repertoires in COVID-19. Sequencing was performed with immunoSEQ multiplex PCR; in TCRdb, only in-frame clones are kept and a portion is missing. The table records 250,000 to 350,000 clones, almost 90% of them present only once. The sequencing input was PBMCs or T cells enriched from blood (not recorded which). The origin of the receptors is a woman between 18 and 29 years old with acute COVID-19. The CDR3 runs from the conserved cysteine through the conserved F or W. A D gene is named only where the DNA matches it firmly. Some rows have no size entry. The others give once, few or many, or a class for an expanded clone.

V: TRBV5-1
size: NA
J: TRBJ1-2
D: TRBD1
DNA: TGCGCCAGCAGCGTAGGGGGACAGACCTATGGCTACACCTTC
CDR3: CASSVGGQTYGYTF

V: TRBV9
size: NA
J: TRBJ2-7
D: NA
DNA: TGTGCCAGCAGCGCGAGCTCCTACGAGCAGTACTTC
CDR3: CASSASSYEQYF

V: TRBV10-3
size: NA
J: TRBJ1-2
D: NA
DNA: TGTGCCATCAGTGTTGGCAGGGGAAAGTATGGCTACACCTTC
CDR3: CAISVGRGKYGYTF

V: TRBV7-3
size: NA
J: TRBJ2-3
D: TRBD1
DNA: TGTGCCAGCAGTTACACAAGACAGGGGGTAGGGAATACGCAGTATTTT
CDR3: CASSYTRQGVGNTQYF

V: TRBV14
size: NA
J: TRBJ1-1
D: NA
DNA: TGTGCCAGCAGCCGGGGGCCTGGCACTGAAGCTTTCTTT
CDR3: CASSRGPGTEAFF

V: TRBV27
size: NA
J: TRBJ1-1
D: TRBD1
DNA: TGTGCCAGCAGTTCGAAAGGGGGCGAAACTGAAGCTTTCTTT
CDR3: CASSSKGGETEAFF

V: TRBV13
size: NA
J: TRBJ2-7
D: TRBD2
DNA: TGTGCCAGCAGCCCCCGGAGAGGGTCGCGGGAGGGCTGGGACGAGCAGTACTTC
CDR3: CASSPRRGSREGWDEQYF

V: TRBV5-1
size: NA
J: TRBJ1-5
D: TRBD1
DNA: TGCGCCAGCAGCCAAGGGACAGGGGGCAATCAGCCCCAGCATTTT
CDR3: CASSQGTGGNQPQHF

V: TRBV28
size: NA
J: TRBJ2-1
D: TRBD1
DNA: TGTGCCAGCAGTTTCCAGGGGACAGGGGCCCCCTATGAGCAGTTCTTC
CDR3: CASSFQGTGAPYEQFF

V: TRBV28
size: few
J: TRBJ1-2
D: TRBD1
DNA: TGTGCCAGCAGTTTGGGAGGACAGGGTTCAATCGGCTATGGCTACACCTTC
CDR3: CASSLGGQGSIGYGYTF

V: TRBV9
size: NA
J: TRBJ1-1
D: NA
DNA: TGTGCCAGCAGCCTTCACTCTATGAACACTGAAGCTTTCTTT
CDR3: CASSLHSMNTEAFF

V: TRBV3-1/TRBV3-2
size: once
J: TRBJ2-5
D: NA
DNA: TGTGCCAGCAGCCCGGGATCCTCGGAGGGCCCATGGGAGACCCAGTACTTC
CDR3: CASSPGSSEGPWETQYF

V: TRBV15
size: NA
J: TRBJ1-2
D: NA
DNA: TGTGCCACCAGCAGAGTATTGGCGGGGGCCGGGGATGGCTACACCTTC
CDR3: CATSRVLAGAGDGYTF

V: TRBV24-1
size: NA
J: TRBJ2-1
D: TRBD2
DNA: TGTGCCACCAGTGATTTGCAGTCGGAGCGGGACGCCTACAATGAGCAGTTCTTC
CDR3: CATSDLQSERDAYNEQFF

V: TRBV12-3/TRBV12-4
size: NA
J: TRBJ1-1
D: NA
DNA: TGTGCCAGCAAAGCGGGAACTGAAGCTTTCTTT
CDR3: CASKAGTEAFF

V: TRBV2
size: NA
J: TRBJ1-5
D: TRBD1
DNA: TGTGCCAGCAGTGAATTACAGGGGAATCAGCCCCAGCATTTT
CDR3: CASSELQGNQPQHF